One and the same sample provided the 15 T cell receptor beta chains below, sequenced in a study of T cell repertoires in aging, cancer and after chemotherapy. TRB rearrangements spanning V, D and J were amplified using mixed TRB-A/B primers. TCRdb used MiXCR to reprocess the multiplex PCR reads, holding one entry per CDR3 protein. The sample holds roughly 1,700 distinct CDR3 sequences; under 20% are singletons and the top ten take roughly 29%. The template was genomic DNA from peripheral blood, not RNA. The sequenced sample consisted of blood. The receptors stem from a human donor with a solid tumor.

This clonotype is termed medium-sized. This chain connects TRBV12-3 or TRBV12-4 to TRBJ1-2, with 7 bases aligning to TRBD1. V shed 5 bases and J 7 bases; nucleotides not matched to a gene: 10. The CDR3 length is 14 residues. CDR3 DNA: TGTGCCAGCAGTCATCAGACAGGGAGGGGTGGCTACACCTTC. This codes for CASSHQTGRGGYTF.

The chain has TRBV24-1 and TRBJ2-1, with TRBD2 as a possible D gene (7 bases). This CDR3 region has 17 residues. With 5 bases removed from V and 4 bases from J, the gap between germline ends came to 20 bases. The germline V gene encodes CDR1 KGHDR and CDR2 SFDVKD. CDR3 coding DNA: TGTGCCACCAGTGCTAGAGTCGAGGGGGGGCCGTACAATGAGCAGTTCTTC. This translates into CATSARVEGGPYNEQFF.

On this clonotype itself: Given a much more abundant clone one base away, this may be a read error. The chain joins TRBV20-1 to TRBJ2-7; D perhaps matches TRBD1 (6 bases). The CDR3 contains 13 residues. Germline assignment: CDR1 DFQATT and CDR2 SNEGSKA (reference sequence). The CDR3 region is CCANDRYSYEQYF. CDR3 nucleotide sequence: TGCTGTGCAAACGACAGGTATTCCTACGAGCAGTACTTC.

Notes on this clonotype: An end of the junction differs from the germline gene, which may be a read error. The chain uses TRBV27 and TRBJ2-5; 15 nucleotides match TRBD2. The CDR3 runs 19 residues. CDR1 is MNHEY, CDR2 SMNVEV, per germline (reference sequence). The CDR3 protein is CAIILGLAGGLLPQETQYF. The DNA for the CDR3 is TGTGCCATCATTTTGGGACTAGCGGGAGGCCTCCTCCCCCAAGAGACACAGTACTTC.

This clonotype is large (0.1 to 1%). CDR3: CSVEKRDYGYTF. The CDR3 bases are TGCAGCGTTGAAAAAAGGGATTATGGCTACACCTTC. The chain is built from TRBV29-1 and TRBJ1-2; D ambiguous. CDR1 and CDR2 (germline): SQVTM, ANQGSEA. CDR3 length equals 12 residues. Trimming cost V 2 bases and J 5 bases, with 9 bases left between them.

This clonotype is medium-sized. The V and J genes are TRBV6-6 and TRBJ1-2; D is perhaps TRBD1 (5 bases). Per germline, CDR1 MNHNY and CDR2 SVGAGI (reference sequence). Trimming shortened V by 6 bases and J by 1 base, and 15 bases separated the two germline ends. CDR3 size: 15 residues. The CDR3 here is CASRLRGPSNYGYTF. The CDR3 DNA reads TGTGCCAGCAGGCTTAGGGGACCGAGTAACTATGGCTACACCTTC.

This clonotype is medium-sized within its sample. This sequence joins TRBV27 and TRBJ1-1, with D possibly being TRBD1 (5 bases). Germline V gene lookup returns CDR1 MNHEY and CDR2 SMNVEV (reference sequence). The CDR3 has 14 residues. Trimming took 7 bases from V and 8 from J, leaving 20 bases between them. CDR3 in DNA: TGTGCCAGCACTCTTTTGGGAGGGCGGGGGGAAGCTTTCTTT. Protein product: CASTLLGGRGEAFF.

Regarding this clonotype: A read error may explain this, as a much larger clone is one base away. The genes are TRBV7-2 and TRBJ2-7; D assignment may be TRBD1 or TRBD2 (5 bases each). Germline lookup yields CDR1 SGHTA and CDR2 FQGNSA. There are 14 residues in the CDR3. The V gene lost 7 bases and the J gene lost 0 bases, with 13 bases spanning the gap. The CDR3 spells CASTFGAYSYEQYF. In DNA, the CDR3 is TGTGCCAGCACCTTCGGGGCCTACTCCTACGAGCAGTACTTC.

By sample fraction, this clonotype is medium-sized. The V and J genes are TRBV20-1 and TRBJ1-4; TRBD1 agrees at 8 bases. V dropped 5 bases and J dropped 8; count of bases not matched to a gene: 7. Germline values: CDR1 DFQATT, CDR2 SNEGSKA (reference sequence). This CDR3 has 13 amino acids. The CDR3 DNA reads as TGCAGTGCTCTACAGGGGGGAAGGGAAAAACTGTTTTTT. Its translation is CSALQGGREKLFF.

In this sample, this clonotype is medium-sized. CDR3 in amino acids: CASRGVAGGIEQYF. The DNA for the CDR3 is TGTGCCAGCAGGGGGGTAGCGGGAGGAATCGAGCAGTACTTC. The chain recombines TRBV6-1 with TRBJ2-7, with TRBD2 matching over 10 bases. J gave up 6 bases and V 6 bases, and 8 bases lay outside the gene matches. The CDR3 consists of 14 residues. CDR1 MNHNS and CDR2 SASEGT come from the germline V gene.

The chain carries TRBV19 and TRBJ2-3, with D possibly being TRBD1 or TRBD2 (5 bases each). This CDR3 contains 17 residues. V dropped 3 bases and J dropped 2 bases, with 18 bases sitting between them. Germline V gene data show CDR1 as LNHDA and CDR2 as SQIVND (reference sequence). The CDR3 sequence is CASSMRGRRANTDTQYF. The CDR3 nucleotides read TGTGCCAGTAGTATGAGGGGCAGGCGGGCAAACACAGATACGCAGTATTTT.

This clonotype qualifies as large. CDR3 sequence (DNA): TGTGCCAGCAGTCTCCTGGGGACAGCTATTGAGCAGTTCTTC. Translating it yields CASSLLGTAIEQFF. This sequence joins TRBV27 and TRBJ2-1; 7 nucleotides agree with TRBD1. V gave up 5 bases and J gave up 9 bases; unmatched junction bases: 10. The CDR3 contains 14 residues. Germline values: CDR1 MNHEY, CDR2 SMNVEV (reference sequence).

This rearrangement joins TRBV5-4 to TRBJ1-2; 8 bases match TRBD1. V lost 4 bases, J lost 4 bases, and 15 bases stayed unmatched. The CDR3 has 17 amino acids. The germline gives CDR1 SGHNT, CDR2 YYREEE (reference sequence). CDR3 region: CASSRPRQGNSVYGYTF. The DNA of the CDR3 is TGTGCCAGCAGCCGGCCCAGACAGGGGAATTCCGTCTATGGCTACACCTTC.

This clonotype is judged large. The chain employs TRBV19 and TRBJ1-2; 7 bases are shared with TRBD1. The germline CDR1 and CDR2 sequences are LNHDA and SQIVND (reference sequence). CDR3 length: 13 residues. The junction had 0 bases not matched to a gene; V was cut back by 4 bases and J by 1 base. CDR3 nucleotides: TGTGCCAGTAGTAGGGACAGTAACTATGGCTACACCTTC. It translates to CASSRDSNYGYTF.

In its sample, this clonotype is large (0.1 to 1%). This rearrangement joins TRBV6-5 to TRBJ1-2; 7 nucleotides match TRBD1. The germline CDR1 and CDR2 sequences are MNHEY and SVGAGI. The CDR3 length is 13 residues. The J segment lost 2 bases and the V segment lost 7 bases, leaving 4 bases of the junction unmatched. CDR3 sequence: CASTPTGNYGYTF. As DNA, the CDR3 is TGTGCCAGCACTCCGACAGGGAACTATGGCTACACCTTC.